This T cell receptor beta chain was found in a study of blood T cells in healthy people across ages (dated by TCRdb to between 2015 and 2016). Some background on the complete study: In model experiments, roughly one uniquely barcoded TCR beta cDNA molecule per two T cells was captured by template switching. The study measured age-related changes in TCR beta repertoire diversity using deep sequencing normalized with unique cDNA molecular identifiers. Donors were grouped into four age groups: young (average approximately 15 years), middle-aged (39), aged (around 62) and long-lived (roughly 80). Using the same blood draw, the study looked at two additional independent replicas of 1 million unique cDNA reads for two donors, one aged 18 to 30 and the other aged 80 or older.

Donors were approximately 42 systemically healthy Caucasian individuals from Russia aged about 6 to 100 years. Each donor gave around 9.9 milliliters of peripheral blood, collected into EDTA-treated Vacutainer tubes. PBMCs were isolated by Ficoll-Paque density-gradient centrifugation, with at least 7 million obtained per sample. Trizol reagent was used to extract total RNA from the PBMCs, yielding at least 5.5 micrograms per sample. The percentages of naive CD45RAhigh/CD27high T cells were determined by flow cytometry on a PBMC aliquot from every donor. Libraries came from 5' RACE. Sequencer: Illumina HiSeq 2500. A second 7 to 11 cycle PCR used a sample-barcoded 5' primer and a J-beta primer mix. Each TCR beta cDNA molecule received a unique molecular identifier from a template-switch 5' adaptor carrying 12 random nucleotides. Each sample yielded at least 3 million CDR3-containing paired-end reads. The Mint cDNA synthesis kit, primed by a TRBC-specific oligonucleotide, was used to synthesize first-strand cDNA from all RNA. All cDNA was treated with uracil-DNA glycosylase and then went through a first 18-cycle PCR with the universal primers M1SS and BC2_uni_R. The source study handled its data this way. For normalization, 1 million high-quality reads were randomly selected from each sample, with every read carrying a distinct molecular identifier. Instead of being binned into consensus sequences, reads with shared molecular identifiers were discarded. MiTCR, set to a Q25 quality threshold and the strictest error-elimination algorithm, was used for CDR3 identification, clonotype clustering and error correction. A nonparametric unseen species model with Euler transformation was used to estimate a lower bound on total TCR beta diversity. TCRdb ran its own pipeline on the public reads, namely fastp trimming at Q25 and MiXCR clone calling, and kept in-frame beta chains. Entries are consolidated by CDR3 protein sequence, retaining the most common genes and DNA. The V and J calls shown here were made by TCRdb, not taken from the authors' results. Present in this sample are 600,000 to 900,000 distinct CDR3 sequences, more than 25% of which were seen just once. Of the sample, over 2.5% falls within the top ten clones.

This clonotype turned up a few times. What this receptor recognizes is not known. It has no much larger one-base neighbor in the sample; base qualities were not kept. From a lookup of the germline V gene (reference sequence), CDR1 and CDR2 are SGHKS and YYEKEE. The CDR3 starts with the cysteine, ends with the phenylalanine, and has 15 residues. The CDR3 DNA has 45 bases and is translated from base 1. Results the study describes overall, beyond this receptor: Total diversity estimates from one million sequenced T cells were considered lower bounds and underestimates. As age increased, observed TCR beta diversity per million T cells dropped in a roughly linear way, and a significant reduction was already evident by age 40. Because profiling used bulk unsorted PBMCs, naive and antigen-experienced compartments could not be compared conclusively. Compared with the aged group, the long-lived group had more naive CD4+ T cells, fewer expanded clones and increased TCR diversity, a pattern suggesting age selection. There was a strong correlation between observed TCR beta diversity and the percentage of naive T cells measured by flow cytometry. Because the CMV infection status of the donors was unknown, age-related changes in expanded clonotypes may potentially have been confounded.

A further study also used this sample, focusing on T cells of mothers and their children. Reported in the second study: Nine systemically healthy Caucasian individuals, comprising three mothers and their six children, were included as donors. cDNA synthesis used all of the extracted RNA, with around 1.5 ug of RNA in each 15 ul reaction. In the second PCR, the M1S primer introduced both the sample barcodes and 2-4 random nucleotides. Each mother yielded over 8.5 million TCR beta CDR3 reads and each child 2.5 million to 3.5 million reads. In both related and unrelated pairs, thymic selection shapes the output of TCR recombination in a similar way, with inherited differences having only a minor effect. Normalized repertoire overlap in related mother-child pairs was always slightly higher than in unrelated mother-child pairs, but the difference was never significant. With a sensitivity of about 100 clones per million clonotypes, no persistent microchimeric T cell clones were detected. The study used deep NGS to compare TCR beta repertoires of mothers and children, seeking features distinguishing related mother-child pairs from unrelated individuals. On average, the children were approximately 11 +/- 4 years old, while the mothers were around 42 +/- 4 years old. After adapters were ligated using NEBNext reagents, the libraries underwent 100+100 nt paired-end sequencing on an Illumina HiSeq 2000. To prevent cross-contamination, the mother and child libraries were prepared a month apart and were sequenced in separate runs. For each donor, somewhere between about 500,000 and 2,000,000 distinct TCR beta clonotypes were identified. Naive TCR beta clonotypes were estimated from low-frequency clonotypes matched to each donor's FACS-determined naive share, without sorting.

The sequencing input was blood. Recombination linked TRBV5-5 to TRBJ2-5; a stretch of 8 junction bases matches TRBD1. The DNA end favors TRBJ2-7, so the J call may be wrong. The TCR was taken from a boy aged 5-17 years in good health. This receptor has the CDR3 CASSLVPTGVYEQYF. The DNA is TGTGCCAGCAGCTTGGTCCCGACAGGGGTCTACGAGCAGTACTTC.